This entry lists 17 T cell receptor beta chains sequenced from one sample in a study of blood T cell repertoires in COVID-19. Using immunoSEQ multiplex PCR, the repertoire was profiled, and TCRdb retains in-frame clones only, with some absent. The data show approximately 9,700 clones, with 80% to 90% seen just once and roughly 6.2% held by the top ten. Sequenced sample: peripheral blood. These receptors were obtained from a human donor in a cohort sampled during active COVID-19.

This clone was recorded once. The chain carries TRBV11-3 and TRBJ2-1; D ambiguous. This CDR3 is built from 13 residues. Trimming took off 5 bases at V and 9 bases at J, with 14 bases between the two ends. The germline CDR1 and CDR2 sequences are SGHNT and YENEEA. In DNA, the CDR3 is TGTGCCAGCAGCCGTACAGAGTCTACTGAGCAGTTCTTC. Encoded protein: CASSRTESTEQFF. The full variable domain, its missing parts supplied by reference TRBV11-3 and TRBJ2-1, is EAGVVQSPRYKIIEKKQPVAFWCNPISGHNTLYWYLQNLGQGPELLIRYENEEAVDDSQLPKDRFSAERLKGVDSTLKIQPAELGDSAVYLCASSRTESTEQFFGPGTRLTVL.

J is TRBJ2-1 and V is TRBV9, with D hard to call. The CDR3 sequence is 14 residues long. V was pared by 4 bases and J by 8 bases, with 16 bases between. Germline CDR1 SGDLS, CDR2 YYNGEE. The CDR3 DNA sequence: TGTGCCAGCAGCCCAGCCACTAAGAGGCATGAGCAGTTCTTC. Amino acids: CASSPATKRHEQFF.

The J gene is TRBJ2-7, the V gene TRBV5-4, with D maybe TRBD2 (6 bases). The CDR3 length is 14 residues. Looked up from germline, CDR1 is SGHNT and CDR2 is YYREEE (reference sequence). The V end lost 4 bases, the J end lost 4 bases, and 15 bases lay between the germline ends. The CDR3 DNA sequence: TGTGCCAGCAGCCAAGCCCGTGGGACTTACGAGCAGTACTTC. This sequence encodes CASSQARGTYEQYF. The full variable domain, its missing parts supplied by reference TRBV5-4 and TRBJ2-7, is ETGVTQSPTHLIKTRGQQVTLRCSSQSGHNTVSWYQQALGQGPQFIFQYYREEENGRGNFPPRFSGLQFPNYSSELNVNALELDDSALYLCASSQARGTYEQYFGPGTRLTVT.

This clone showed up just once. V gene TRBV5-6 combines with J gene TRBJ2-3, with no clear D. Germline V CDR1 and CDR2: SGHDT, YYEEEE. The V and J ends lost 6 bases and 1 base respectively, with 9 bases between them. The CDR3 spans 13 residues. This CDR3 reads CASTPTGTDTQYF. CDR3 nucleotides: TGTGCCAGCACCCCTACGGGCACAGATACGCAGTATTTT. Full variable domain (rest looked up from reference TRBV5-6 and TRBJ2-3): DAGVTQSPTHLIKTRGQQVTLRCSPKSGHDTVSWYQQALGQGPQFIFQYYEEEERQRGNFPDRFSGHQFPNYSSELNVNALLLGDSALYLCASTPTGTDTQYFGPGTRLTVL.

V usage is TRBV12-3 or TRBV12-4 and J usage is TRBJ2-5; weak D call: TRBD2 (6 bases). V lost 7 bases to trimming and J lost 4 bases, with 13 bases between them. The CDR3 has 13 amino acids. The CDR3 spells CASIGPEGETQYF. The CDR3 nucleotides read TGTGCCAGCATAGGCCCGGAGGGAGAGACCCAGTACTTC.

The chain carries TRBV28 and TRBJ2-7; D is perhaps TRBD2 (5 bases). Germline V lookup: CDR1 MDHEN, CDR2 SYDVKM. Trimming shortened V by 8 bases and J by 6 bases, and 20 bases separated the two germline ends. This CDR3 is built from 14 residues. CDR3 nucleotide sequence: TGTGCCAGCCTCCCTCCGGGCCTGGGGAGCGAGCAGTACTTC. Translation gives CASLPPGLGSEQYF.

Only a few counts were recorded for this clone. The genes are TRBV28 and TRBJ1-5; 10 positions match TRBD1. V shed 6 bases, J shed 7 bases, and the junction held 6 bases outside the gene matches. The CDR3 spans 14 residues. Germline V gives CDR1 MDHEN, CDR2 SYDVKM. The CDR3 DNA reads TGTGCCAGCAGAAATGGACAGGGGGGCCAGCCCCAGCATTTT. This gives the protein CASRNGQGGQPQHF.

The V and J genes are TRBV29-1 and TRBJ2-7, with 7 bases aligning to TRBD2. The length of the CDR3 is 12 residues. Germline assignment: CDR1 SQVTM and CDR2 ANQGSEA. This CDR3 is CSGGSGRYEQYF. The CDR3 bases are TGCTCGGGGGGTAGCGGTCGGTACGAGCAGTACTTC.

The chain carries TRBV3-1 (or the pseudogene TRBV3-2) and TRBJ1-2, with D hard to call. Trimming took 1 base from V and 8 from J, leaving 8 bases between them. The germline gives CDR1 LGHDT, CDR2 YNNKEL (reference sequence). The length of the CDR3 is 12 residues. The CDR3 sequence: CASSQVNGGYTF. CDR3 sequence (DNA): TGTGCCAGCAGCCAAGTTAATGGCGGCTACACCTTC.

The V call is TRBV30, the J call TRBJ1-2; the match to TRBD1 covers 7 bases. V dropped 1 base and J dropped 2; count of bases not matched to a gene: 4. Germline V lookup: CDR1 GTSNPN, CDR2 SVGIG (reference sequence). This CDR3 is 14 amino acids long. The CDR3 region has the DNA TGTGCCTGGAGTGCGACAGGGCTAAACTATGGCTACACCTTC. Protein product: CAWSATGLNYGYTF.

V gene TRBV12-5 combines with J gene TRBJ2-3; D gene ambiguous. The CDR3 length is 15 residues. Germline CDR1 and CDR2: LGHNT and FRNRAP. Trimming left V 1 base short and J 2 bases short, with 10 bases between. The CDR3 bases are TGTGCTAGTGGTTTGGGAGGCAAGTACACAGATACGCAGTATTTT. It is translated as CASGLGGKYTDTQYF. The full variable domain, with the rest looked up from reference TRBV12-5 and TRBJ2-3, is DARVTQTPRHKVTEMGQEVTMRCQPILGHNTVFWYRQTMMQGLELLAYFRNRAPLDDSGMPKDRFSAEMPDATLATLKIQPSEPRDSAVYFCASGLGGKYTDTQYFGPGTRLTVL.

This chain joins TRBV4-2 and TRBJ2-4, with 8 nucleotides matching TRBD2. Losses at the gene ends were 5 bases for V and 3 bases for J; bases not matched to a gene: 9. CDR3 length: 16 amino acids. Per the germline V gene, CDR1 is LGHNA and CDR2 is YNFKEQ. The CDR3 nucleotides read TGTGCCAGCAGCTACGGGGGGGCCGAGGGCAAAAACATTCAGTACTTC. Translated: CASSYGGAEGKNIQYF.

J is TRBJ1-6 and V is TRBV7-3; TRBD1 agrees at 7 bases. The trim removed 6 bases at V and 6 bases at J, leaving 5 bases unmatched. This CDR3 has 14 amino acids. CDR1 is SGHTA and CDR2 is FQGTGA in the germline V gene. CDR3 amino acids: CASSSGTANSPLHF. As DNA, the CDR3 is TGTGCCAGCAGTTCCGGGACAGCTAATTCACCCCTCCACTTT.

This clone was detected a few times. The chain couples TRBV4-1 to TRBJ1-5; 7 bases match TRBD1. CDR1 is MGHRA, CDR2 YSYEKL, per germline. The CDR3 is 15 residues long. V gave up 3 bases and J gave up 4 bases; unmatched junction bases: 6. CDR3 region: CASSHPDRDNQPQHF. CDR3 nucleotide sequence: TGCGCCAGCAGCCATCCTGACAGGGATAATCAGCCCCAGCATTTT.

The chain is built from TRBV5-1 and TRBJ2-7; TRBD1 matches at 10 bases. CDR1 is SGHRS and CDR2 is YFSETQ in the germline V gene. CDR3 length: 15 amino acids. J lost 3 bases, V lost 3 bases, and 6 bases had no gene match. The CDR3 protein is CASSYTGTGDYEQYF. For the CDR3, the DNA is TGCGCCAGCAGCTACACCGGGACAGGGGACTACGAGCAGTACTTC.

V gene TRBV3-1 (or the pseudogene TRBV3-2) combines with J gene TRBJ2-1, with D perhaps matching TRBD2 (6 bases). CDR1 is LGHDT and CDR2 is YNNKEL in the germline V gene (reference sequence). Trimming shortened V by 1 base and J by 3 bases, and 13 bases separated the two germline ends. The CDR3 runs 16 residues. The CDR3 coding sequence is TGTGCCAGCAGCCAAGGTCGGCGGGGCAACTACAATGAGCAGTTCTTC. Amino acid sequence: CASSQGRRGNYNEQFF.

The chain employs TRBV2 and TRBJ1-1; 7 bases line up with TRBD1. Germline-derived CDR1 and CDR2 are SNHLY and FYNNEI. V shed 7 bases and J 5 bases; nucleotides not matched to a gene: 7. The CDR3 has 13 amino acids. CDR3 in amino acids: CASISGGQTEAFF. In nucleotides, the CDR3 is TGTGCCAGCATCTCAGGGGGTCAAACTGAAGCTTTCTTT.